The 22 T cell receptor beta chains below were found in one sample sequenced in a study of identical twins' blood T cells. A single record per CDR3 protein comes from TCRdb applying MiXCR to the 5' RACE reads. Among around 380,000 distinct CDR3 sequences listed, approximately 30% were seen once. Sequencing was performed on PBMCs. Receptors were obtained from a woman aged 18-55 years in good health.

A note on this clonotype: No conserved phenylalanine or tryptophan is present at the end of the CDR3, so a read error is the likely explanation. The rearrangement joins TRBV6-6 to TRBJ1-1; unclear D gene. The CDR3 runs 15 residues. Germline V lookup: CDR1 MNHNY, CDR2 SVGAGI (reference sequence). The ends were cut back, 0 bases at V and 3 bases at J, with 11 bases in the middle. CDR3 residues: CASSYSQSMDTEAFL. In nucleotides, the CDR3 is TGTGCCAGCAGTTACTCGCAGTCAATGGACACTGAAGCTTTCTTG.

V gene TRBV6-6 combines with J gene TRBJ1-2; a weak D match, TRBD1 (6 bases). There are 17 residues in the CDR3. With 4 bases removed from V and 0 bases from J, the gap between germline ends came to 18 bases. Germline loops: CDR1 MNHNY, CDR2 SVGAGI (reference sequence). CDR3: CASSSLGQTYPNYGYTF. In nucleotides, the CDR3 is TGTGCCAGCAGTTCCCTAGGACAGACCTATCCTAACTATGGCTACACCTTC.

The CDR3: CASSLEIAGGRYNEQFF. In DNA form, the CDR3 reads TGCGCCAGCAGCTTGGAAATTGCGGGGGGGCGTTACAATGAGCAGTTCTTC. The V and J genes are TRBV5-1 and TRBJ2-1; 9 bases align to TRBD2. CDR3 length: 17 amino acids. Germline loops: CDR1 SGHRS, CDR2 YFSETQ. Trimming took 0 bases from V and 4 from J; bases not matched to a gene: 8. Variable domain in full (rest from reference TRBV5-1 and TRBJ2-1): KAGVTQTPRYLIKTRGQQVTLSCSPISGHRSVSWYQQTPGQGLQFLFEYFSETQRNKGNFPGRFSGRQFSNSRSEMNVSTLELGDSALYLCASSLEIAGGRYNEQFFGPGTRLTVL.

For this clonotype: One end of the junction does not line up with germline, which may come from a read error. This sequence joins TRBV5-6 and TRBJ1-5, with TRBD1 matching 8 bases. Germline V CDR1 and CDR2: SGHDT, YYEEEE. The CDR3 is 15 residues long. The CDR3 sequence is CASSLSGTGNHPQHF. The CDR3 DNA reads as TGTGCCAGCAGCTTGAGCGGGACAGGCAATCATCCCCAGCATTTT.

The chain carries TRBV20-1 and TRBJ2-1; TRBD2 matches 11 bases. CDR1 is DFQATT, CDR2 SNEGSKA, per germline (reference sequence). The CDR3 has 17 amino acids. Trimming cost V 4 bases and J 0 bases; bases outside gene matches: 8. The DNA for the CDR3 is TGCAGTGCTAAGGGACTAGCGGCCACCAGCTCCTACAATGAGCAGTTCTTC. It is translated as CSAKGLAATSSYNEQFF.

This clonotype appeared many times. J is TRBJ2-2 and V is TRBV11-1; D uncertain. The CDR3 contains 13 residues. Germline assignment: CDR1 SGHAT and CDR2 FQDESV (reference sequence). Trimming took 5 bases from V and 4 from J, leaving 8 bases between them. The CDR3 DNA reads TGTGCCAGCAGCCCCCAGTTCACCGGGGAGCTGTTTTTT. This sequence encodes CASSPQFTGELFF.

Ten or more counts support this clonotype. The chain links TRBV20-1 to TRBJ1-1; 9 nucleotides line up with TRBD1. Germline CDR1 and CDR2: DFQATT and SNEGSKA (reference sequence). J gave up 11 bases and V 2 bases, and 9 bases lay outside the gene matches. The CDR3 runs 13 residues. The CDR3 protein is CSARSGQGMGAFF. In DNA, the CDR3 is TGCAGTGCTAGAAGTGGACAGGGGATGGGGGCTTTCTTT.

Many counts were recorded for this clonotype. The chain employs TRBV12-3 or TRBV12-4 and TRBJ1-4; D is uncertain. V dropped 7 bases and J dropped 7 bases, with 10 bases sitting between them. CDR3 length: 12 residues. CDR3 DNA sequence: TGTGCCAGCACTCCGGATGGTGAAAAACTGTTTTTT. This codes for CASTPDGEKLFF.

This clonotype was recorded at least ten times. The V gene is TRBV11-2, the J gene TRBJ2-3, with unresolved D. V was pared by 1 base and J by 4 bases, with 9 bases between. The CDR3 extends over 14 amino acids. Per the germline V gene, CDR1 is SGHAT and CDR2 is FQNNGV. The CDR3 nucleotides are TGTGCCAGCAGCTTAGCTCGCCAGGCAGATACGCAGTATTTT. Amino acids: CASSLARQADTQYF.

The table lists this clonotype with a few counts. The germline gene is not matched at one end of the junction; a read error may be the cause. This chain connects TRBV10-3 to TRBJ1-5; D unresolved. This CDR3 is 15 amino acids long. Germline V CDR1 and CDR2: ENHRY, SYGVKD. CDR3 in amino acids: CAISEEWLEGQLQHF. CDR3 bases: TGTGCCATCAGTGAAGAATGGTTAGAGGGTCAGCTCCAGCATTTT.

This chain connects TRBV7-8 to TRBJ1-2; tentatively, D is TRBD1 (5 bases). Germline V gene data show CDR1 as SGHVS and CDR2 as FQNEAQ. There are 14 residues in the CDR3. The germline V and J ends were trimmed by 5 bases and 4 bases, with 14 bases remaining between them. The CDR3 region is CASSPPGHSYGYTF. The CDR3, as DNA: TGTGCCAGCAGCCCGCCGGGGCACAGCTATGGCTACACCTTC.

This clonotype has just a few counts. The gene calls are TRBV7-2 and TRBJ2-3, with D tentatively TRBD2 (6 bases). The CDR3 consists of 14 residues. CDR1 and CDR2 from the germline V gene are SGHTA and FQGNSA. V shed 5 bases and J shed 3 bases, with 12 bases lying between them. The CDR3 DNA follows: TGTGCCAGCAGCCCGAGACTAGTTACAGATACGCAGTATTTT. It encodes CASSPRLVTDTQYF.

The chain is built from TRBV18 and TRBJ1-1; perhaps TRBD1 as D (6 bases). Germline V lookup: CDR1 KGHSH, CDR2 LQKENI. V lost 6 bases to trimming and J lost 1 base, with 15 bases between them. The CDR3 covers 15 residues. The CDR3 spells CASSEQGWGNTEAFF. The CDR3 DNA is TGTGCCAGCTCCGAACAGGGTTGGGGGAACACTGAAGCTTTCTTT.

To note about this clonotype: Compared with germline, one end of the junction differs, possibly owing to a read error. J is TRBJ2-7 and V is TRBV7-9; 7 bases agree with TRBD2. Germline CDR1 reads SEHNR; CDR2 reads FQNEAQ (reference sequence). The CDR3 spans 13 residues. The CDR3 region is CASSFAGVYKQYF. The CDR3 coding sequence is TGTGCCAGCAGCTTTGCGGGAGTCTACAAGCAGTACTTC. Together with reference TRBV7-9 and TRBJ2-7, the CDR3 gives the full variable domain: DTGVSQNPRHKITKRGQNVTFRCDPISEHNRLYWYRQTLGQGPEFLTYFQNEAQLEKSRLLSDRFSAERPKGSFSTLEIQRTEQGDSAMYLCASSFAGVYKQYFGPGTRLTVT.

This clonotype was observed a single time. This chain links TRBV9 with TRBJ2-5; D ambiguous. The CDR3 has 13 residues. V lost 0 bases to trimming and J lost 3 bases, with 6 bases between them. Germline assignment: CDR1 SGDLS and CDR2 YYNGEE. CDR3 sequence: CASSVDVEETQYF. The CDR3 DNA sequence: TGTGCCAGCAGCGTAGACGTGGAAGAGACCCAGTACTTC.

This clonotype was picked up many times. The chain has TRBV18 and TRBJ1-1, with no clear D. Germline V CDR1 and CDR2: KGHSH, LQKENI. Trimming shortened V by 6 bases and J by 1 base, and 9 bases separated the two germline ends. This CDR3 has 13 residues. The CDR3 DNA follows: TGTGCCAGCTCGCAATCAGGGAACACTGAAGCTTTCTTT. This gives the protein CASSQSGNTEAFF.

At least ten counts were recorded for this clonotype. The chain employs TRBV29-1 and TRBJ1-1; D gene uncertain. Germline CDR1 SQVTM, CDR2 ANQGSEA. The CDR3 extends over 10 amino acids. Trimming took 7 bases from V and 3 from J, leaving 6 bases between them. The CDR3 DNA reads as TGCAGCGCGGGCGACACTGAAGCTTTCTTT. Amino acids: CSAGDTEAFF.

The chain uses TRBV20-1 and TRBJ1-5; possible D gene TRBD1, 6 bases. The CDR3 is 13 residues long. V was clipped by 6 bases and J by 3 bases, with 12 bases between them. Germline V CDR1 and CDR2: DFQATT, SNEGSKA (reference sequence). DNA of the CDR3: TGCAGTGCCCGGGACACGTACAATCAGCCCCAGCATTTT. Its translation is CSARDTYNQPQHF.

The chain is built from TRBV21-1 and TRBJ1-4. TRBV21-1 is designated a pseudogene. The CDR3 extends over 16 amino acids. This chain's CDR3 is CASSTELGLPNEKLFF. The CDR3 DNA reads TGTGCCAGCAGCACAGAACTGGGACTCCCCAATGAAAAACTGTTTTTT.

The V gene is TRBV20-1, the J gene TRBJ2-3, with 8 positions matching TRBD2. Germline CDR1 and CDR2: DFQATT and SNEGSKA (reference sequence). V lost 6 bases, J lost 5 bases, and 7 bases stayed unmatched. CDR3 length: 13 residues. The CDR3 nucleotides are TGCAGTGCCTCAGCGGGAGTTTTAGATACGCAGTATTTT. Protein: CSASAGVLDTQYF.

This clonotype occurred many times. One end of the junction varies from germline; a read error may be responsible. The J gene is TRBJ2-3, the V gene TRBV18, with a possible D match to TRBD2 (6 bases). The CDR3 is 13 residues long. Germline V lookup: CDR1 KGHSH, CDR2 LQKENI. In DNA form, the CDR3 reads TGCGCCAGCAGCCCGGGGGTCACAGATACGCAGTATTTT. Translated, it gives CASSPGVTDTQYF.

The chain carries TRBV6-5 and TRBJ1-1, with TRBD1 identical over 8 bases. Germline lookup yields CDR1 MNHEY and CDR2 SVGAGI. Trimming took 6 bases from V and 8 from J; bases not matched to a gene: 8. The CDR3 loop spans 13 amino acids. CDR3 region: CASRLGQGAEAFF. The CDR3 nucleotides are TGTGCCAGCAGACTCGGACAGGGCGCCGAAGCTTTCTTT.